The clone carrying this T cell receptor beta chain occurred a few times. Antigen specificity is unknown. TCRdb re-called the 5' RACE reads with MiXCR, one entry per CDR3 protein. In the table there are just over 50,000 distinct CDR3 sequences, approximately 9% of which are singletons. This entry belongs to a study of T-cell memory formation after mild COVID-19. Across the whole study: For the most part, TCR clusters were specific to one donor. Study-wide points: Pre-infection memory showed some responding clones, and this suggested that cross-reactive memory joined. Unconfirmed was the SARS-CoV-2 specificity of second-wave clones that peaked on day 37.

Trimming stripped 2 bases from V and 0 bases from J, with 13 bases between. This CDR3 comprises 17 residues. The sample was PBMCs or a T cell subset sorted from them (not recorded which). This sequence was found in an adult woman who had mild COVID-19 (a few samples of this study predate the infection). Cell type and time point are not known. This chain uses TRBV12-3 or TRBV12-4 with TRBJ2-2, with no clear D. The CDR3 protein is CASSLRRSLSNTGELFF. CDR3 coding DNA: TGTGCCAGCAGTTTAAGGCGGAGCTTGTCGAACACCGGGGAGCTGTTTTTT.